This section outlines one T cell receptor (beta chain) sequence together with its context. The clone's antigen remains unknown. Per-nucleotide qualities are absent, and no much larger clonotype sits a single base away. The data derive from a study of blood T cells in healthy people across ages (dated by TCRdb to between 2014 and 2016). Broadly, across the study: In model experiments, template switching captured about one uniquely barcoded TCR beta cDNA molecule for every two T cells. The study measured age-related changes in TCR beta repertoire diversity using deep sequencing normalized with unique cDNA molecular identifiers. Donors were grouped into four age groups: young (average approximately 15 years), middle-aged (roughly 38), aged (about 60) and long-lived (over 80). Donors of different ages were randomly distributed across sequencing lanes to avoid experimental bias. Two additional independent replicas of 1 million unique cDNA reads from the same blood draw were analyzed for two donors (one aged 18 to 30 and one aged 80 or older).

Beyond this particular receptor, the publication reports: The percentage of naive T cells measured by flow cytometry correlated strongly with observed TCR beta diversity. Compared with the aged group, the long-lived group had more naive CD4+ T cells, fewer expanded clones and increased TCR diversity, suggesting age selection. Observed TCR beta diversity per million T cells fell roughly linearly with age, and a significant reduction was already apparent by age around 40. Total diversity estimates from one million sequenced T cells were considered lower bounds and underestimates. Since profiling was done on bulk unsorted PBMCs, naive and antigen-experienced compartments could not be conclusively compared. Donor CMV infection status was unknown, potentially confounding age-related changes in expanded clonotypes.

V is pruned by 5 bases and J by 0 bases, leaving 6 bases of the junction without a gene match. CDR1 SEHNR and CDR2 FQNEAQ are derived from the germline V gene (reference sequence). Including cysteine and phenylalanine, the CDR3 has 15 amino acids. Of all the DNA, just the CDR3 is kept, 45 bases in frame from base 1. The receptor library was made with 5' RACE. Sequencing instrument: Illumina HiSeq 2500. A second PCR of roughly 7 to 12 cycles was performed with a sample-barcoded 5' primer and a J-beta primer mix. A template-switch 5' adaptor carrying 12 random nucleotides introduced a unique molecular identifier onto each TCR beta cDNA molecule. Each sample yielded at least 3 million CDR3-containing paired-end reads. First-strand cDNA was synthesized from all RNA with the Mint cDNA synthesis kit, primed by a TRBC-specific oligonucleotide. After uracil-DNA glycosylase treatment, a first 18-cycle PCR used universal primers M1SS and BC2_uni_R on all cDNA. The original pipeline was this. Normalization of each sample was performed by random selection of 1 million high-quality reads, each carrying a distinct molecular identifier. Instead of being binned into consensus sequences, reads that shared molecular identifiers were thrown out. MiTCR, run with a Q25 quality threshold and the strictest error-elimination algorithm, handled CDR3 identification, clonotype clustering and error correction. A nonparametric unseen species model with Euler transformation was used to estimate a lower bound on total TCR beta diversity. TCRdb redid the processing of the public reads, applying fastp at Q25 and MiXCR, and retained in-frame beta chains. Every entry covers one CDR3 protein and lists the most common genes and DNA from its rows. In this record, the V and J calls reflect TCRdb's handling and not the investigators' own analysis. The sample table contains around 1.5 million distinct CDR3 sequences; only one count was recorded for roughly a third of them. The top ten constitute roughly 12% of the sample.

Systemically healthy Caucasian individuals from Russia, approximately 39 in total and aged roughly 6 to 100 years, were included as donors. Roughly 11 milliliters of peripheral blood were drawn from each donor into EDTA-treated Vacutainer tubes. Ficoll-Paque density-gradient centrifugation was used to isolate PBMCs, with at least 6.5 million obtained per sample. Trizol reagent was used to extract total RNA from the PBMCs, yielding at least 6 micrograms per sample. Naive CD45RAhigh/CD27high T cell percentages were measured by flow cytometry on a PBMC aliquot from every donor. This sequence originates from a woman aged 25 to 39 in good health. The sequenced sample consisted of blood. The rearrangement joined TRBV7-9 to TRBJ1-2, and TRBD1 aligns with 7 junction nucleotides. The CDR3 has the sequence CASSRRQGPNYGYTF. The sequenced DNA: TGTGCCAGCAGCAGGCGACAGGGTCCTAACTATGGCTACACCTTC.